These 25 T cell receptor beta chains came from one sample sequenced in a study of Ad26.COV2.S vaccination and SARS-CoV-2 variants. Here immunoSEQ multiplex PCR was the method, and the copy in TCRdb shows in-frame clones only, minus some. This table has 440,000 or so clones, approximately 92% appearing once. Treatment specified: roughly 18 received Ad26.COV2.S at low or high dose, single or two shots; 5 received placebo; per-sample allocation not given. Material that was analyzed had been drawn on day 63 after the first vaccine or placebo injection. Here the sequenced sample was peripheral blood, taken in a trial of Ad26.COV2.S vaccine versus placebo. The receptor set was obtained from a person aged 18-60 years who received the Ad26.COV2.S COVID-19 vaccine or a placebo.

The chain is built from TRBV4-3 and TRBJ1-2; D might be TRBD1 (6 bases). V was shortened by 0 bases and J by 4 bases, with 15 bases between the two germline ends. Germline assignment: CDR1 LGHNA and CDR2 YSLEER. CDR3 length: 16 residues. CDR3 in amino acids: CASSQELGTPPYGYTF. The CDR3 DNA reads as TGCGCCAGCAGCCAAGAACTCGGGACACCTCCCTATGGCTACACCTTC.

V is TRBV9 and J is TRBJ2-7; TRBD1 matches 7 bases. The CDR3 runs to 15 residues. V shed 0 bases, J shed 0 bases, and the junction held 3 bases outside the gene matches. The V gene's germline CDR1 is SGDLS and CDR2 YYNGEE. The CDR3 is CASSVGGGNSYEQYF. CDR3 nucleotides: TGTGCCAGCAGCGTAGGAGGGGGCAACTCCTACGAGCAGTACTTC. The full variable domain, its missing parts supplied by reference TRBV9 and TRBJ2-7, is DSGVTQTPKHLITATGQRVTLRCSPRSGDLSVYWYQQSLDQGLQFLIQYYNGEERAKGNILERFSAQQFPDLHSELNLSSLELGDSALYFCASSVGGGNSYEQYFGPGTRLTVT.

V and J are TRBV7-9 and TRBJ2-7; weak D call: TRBD1 (6 bases). Trimming stripped 3 bases from V and 4 bases from J, with 13 bases between. This CDR3 region has 14 residues. Germline CDR1 reads SEHNR; CDR2 reads FQNEAQ (reference sequence). CDR3 nucleotide sequence: TGTGCCAGCAGCTTCACGGACAGTACGTACGAGCAGTACTTC. It yields the protein CASSFTDSTYEQYF.

The chain recombines TRBV5-6 with TRBJ2-7; a possible D gene is TRBD1 (5 bases). Trimming shortened V by 1 base and J by 2 bases, and 10 bases separated the two germline ends. Germline CDR1 SGHDT, CDR2 YYEEEE. The CDR3 consists of 14 residues. In nucleotides, the CDR3 is TGTGCCAGCAGCTTGAGCCCAGGGACCTACGAGCAGTACTTC. It specifies CASSLSPGTYEQYF.

The CDR3: CASSIRGGYQETQYF. DNA for the CDR3: TGTGCCAGTAGTATTCGCGGGGGGTACCAAGAGACCCAGTACTTC. V and J are TRBV19 and TRBJ2-5; 8 bases fit TRBD2. This CDR3 region has 15 residues. V shed 3 bases, J shed 0 bases, and the junction held 3 bases outside the gene matches. Germline lookup yields CDR1 LNHDA and CDR2 SQIVND (reference sequence).

The chain combines TRBV5-1 with TRBJ2-7; 8 nucleotides line up with TRBD1. This CDR3 is built from 15 residues. The ends lost 4 bases at V and 0 bases at J; junction bases unmatched: 6. Per the germline V gene, CDR1 is SGHRS and CDR2 is YFSETQ. The CDR3 DNA is TGCGCCAGCAGCCCAAGGACAGGGAGCTCCTACGAGCAGTACTTC. It encodes CASSPRTGSSYEQYF.

The chain joins TRBV28 to TRBJ1-4, with D possibly matching TRBD1 (6 bases). CDR3 length equals 20 residues. The V and J ends lost 5 bases and 5 bases respectively, with 30 bases between them. Germline assignment: CDR1 MDHEN and CDR2 SYDVKM. In nucleotides, the CDR3 is TGTGCCAGCAGTCTTTATTATTCGTGGACAGCATCGGACAAAAATGAAAAACTGTTTTTT. Translating gives CASSLYYSWTASDKNEKLFF.

This chain's CDR3 is CASSFPQGSTYEQYF. DNA of the CDR3: TGTGCCAGCAGCTTCCCGCAGGGGAGTACCTACGAGCAGTACTTC. V usage is TRBV11-2 and J usage is TRBJ2-7, with D possibly TRBD1 on 6 matching bases. The germline gives CDR1 SGHAT, CDR2 FQNNGV. CDR3 size: 15 residues. Deletions cut 3 bases from V and 2 bases from J, with 14 bases between. The full variable domain, with the rest looked up from reference TRBV11-2 and TRBJ2-7, is EAGVAQSPRYKIIEKRQSVAFWCNPISGHATLYWYQQILGQGPKLLIQFQNNGVVDDSQLPKDRFSAERLKGVDSTLKIQPAKLEDSAVYLCASSFPQGSTYEQYFGPGTRLTVT.

The chain combines TRBV12-3 or TRBV12-4 with TRBJ2-1; D remains unclear. The CDR3 contains 11 residues. V gave up 5 bases and J gave up 5 bases, with 4 bases separating them. CDR3 nucleotide sequence: TGTGCCAGCAGTATAAACAATGAGCAGTTCTTC. Translating gives CASSINNEQFF.

The chain has TRBV19 and TRBJ2-7; perhaps TRBD1 as D (5 bases). The V end was cut by 5 bases, the J end by 5 bases, with 10 bases between. This CDR3 is 12 amino acids long. CDR1 and CDR2 (germline): LNHDA, SQIVND (reference sequence). The CDR3 DNA reads as TGTGCCAGTAGTTCTCCAGGGAACGAGCAGTACTTC. Translated: CASSSPGNEQYF. The variable domain in full, with the rest retrieved from reference TRBV19 and TRBJ2-7, is DGGITQSPKYLFRKEGQNVTLSCEQNLNHDAMYWYRQDPGQGLRLIYYSQIVNDFQKGDIAEGYSVSREKKESFPLTVTSAQKNPTAFYLCASSSPGNEQYFGPGTRLTVT.

The chain couples TRBV6-2 or TRBV6-3 to TRBJ1-4, with no clear D. Trimming cost V 2 bases and J 8 bases, with 12 bases left between them. The CDR3 is 14 residues long. In germline, CDR1 is MNHEY, CDR2 SVGEGT. CDR3 protein: CASSYGTLAEKLFF. As DNA, the CDR3 is TGTGCCAGCAGTTACGGTACCCTCGCGGAAAAACTGTTTTTT.

This clone was counted only a few times. V is TRBV2 and J is TRBJ1-4, with D tentatively TRBD1 (6 bases). The CDR3 is 15 residues long. Germline CDR1 reads SNHLY; CDR2 reads FYNNEI. Trimming took off 6 bases at V and 7 bases at J, with 18 bases between the two ends. The CDR3 loop is CASRDIQGLGEKLFF. CDR3 nucleotides: TGTGCCAGCAGAGATATACAGGGTCTGGGTGAAAAACTGTTTTTT.

The chain combines TRBV28 with TRBJ2-7; TRBD1 might be the D (5 bases). V was trimmed by 6 bases and J by 4 bases, leaving 13 bases between them. The CDR3 is 13 residues long. Per germline, CDR1 MDHEN and CDR2 SYDVKM. DNA of the CDR3: TGTGCCAGCAGACAAGACAGTTTATACGAGCAGTACTTC. Translation: CASRQDSLYEQYF.

Here the CDR3 DNA reads TGTGCCAGTAGTATCCGACAGGGTGCCCTTCTGTACTCTGGAAACACCATATATTTT. It is translated as CASSIRQGALLYSGNTIYF. This chain joins TRBV19 and TRBJ1-3, with 7 bases fitting TRBD1. The J segment lost 0 bases and the V segment lost 3 bases, leaving 14 bases of the junction unmatched. CDR1 LNHDA and CDR2 SQIVND come from the germline V gene (reference sequence). This CDR3 spans 19 amino acids. Variable domain in full (rest from reference TRBV19 and TRBJ1-3): DGGITQSPKYLFRKEGQNVTLSCEQNLNHDAMYWYRQDPGQGLRLIYYSQIVNDFQKGDIAEGYSVSREKKESFPLTVTSAQKNPTAFYLCASSIRQGALLYSGNTIYFGEGSWLTVV.

This clone was detected a few times. This sample also contains other DNA sequences that code for the same CDR3. The genes are TRBV19 and TRBJ1-1; D uncertain. This CDR3 is built from 14 residues. Germline V CDR1 and CDR2: LNHDA, SQIVND (reference sequence). Trimming removed 3 bases at V and 2 bases at J, with 10 bases between. The chain's CDR3 is CASSIGGGNTEAFF. The CDR3 nucleotides are TGTGCCAGTAGTATTGGAGGAGGTAACACTGAAGCTTTCTTT.

This rearrangement joins TRBV19 to TRBJ2-7, with TRBD1 as a possible D gene (6 bases). Trimming removed 7 bases at V and 2 bases at J, with 21 bases between. Germline V gene lookup returns CDR1 LNHDA and CDR2 SQIVND (reference sequence). This CDR3 is built from 16 residues. The CDR3 nucleotides are TGTGCCAGTACCCCAGTGTGGGGGCCGACAACCTACGAGCAGTACTTC. Encoded protein: CASTPVWGPTTYEQYF.

This chain uses TRBV5-4 with TRBJ1-1; D is uncertain. This CDR3 comprises 15 residues. V shed 4 bases and J shed 3 bases, with 16 bases lying between them. Germline V gene data show CDR1 as SGHNT and CDR2 as YYREEE (reference sequence). The CDR3 reads CASSPVEGSDTEAFF. The CDR3 DNA sequence: TGTGCCAGCAGCCCTGTGGAGGGCAGTGACACTGAAGCTTTCTTT.

This rearrangement joins TRBV10-1 to TRBJ2-7; D is perhaps TRBD1 (6 bases). Germline V CDR1 and CDR2: WNHNN, SYGVQD (reference sequence). V dropped 5 bases and J dropped 3 bases, with 14 bases sitting between them. This CDR3 region has 14 residues. This CDR3 is CASSPGHTSYEQYF. As DNA, the CDR3 is TGCGCCAGCAGTCCGGGACATACAAGCTACGAGCAGTACTTC.

The chain links TRBV7-9 to TRBJ2-3; TRBD2 agrees at 9 bases. Per germline, CDR1 SEHNR and CDR2 FQNEAQ (reference sequence). The CDR3 runs 17 residues. J was trimmed by 2 bases and V by 6 bases; bases with no gene match: 12. Written as DNA, the CDR3 is TGTGCCAGCAGGTGGCTAGCGGGGTTGGAGGACACAGATACGCAGTATTTT. Encoded protein: CASRWLAGLEDTDTQYF.

The gene calls are TRBV25-1 and TRBJ2-5, with TRBD2 identical over 10 bases. Germline V CDR1 and CDR2: MGHDK, SYGVNS. The CDR3 has 17 residues. V lost 7 bases, J lost 2 bases, and 13 bases stayed unmatched. CDR3 DNA: TGTGCCAGCATCGATCATAGTAGCGGGGGGCCGCAAGAGACCCAGTACTTC. Amino acid sequence: CASIDHSSGGPQETQYF.

The gene calls are TRBV28 and TRBJ2-4; D not resolved. Trimming stripped 5 bases from V and 1 base from J, with 12 bases between. The CDR3 loop spans 15 amino acids. The germline gives CDR1 MDHEN, CDR2 SYDVKM. CDR3 protein: CASSGVGVAKNIQYF. In nucleotides, the CDR3 is TGTGCCAGCAGTGGGGTTGGGGTGGCCAAAAACATTCAGTACTTC.

V and J are TRBV7-9 and TRBJ2-7; D is uncertain. Trimming removed 2 bases at V and 3 bases at J, with 2 bases between. Germline loops: CDR1 SEHNR, CDR2 FQNEAQ (reference sequence). The CDR3 runs to 11 residues. CDR3 nucleotide sequence: TGTGCCAGCAGCTTACTCTACGAGCAGTACTTC. This translates into CASSLLYEQYF. The complete variable domain, with remaining parts taken from reference TRBV7-9 and TRBJ2-7, reads DTGVSQNPRHKITKRGQNVTFRCDPISEHNRLYWYRQTLGQGPEFLTYFQNEAQLEKSRLLSDRFSAERPKGSFSTLEIQRTEQGDSAMYLCASSLLYEQYFGPGTRLTVT.

The count of this clone is one. This chain uses TRBV10-2 with TRBJ1-1; D is uncertain. The germline gives CDR1 WSHSY, CDR2 SAAADI. CDR3 length equals 15 residues. V was clipped by 6 bases and J by 3 bases, with 17 bases between them. CDR3 loop: CASRVGLYKDTEAFF. The CDR3 DNA reads as TGCGCCAGCAGGGTGGGATTGTACAAGGACACTGAAGCTTTCTTT.

The J gene is TRBJ1-3, the V gene TRBV11-2; the D is unclear. V gave up 11 bases and J gave up 1 base, with 9 bases separating them. The CDR3 consists of 12 residues. Germline V CDR1 and CDR2: SGHAT, FQNNGV. The CDR3 nucleotides read TGTGCCGTAAGGGTTTCTGGAAACACCATATATTTT. As protein: CAVRVSGNTIYF.

The rearrangement links TRBV20-1 to TRBJ1-6, with 9 bases fitting TRBD1. Germline V lookup: CDR1 DFQATT, CDR2 SNEGSKA (reference sequence). Losses at the gene ends were 3 bases for V and 10 bases for J; bases not matched to a gene: 13. The CDR3 runs 16 residues. The CDR3 DNA sequence: TGCAGTGCTAGTTCCCCGCACCGGGACAGGGTGTCACCCCTCCACTTT. It codes for CSASSPHRDRVSPLHF.